This T cell receptor beta chain was sequenced during a study of T cells in localized non-small cell lung cancer. The method was immunoSEQ multiplex PCR; TCRdb's version includes in-frame clones alone and lacks a portion of them. The sample shows over 950 clones, 20% to 30% of them seen only once. The CDR3 sequence is 16 residues long. Trimming took 6 bases from V and 3 from J; bases not matched to a gene: 11. Germline-derived CDR1 and CDR2 are LNHDA and SQIVND (reference sequence). This clone was counted between two and nine times. The origin of this receptor is a male donor at least 60 years old with stage I lung adenocarcinoma. The source was lung tumor tissue, collected before any cancer treatment. The chain uses TRBV19 and TRBJ2-1; 7 bases match TRBD1. CDR3 loop: CASRKRPGQNYNEQFF. The CDR3 DNA reads TGTGCCAGTAGGAAACGACCGGGACAGAACTACAATGAGCAGTTCTTC.